Here is one T cell receptor (beta chain) with its context. Its antigen is as yet unknown. The record originates from a study of T cell responses to AZD1222 COVID-19 vaccine. Whole-study results and caveats: Donors, mostly white British, included more females; clonal diversity was possibly underestimated. Just a handful of AZD1222 recipients tested seropositive at baseline. Per reports, nearly half of all spike-specific TCRs target regions that are unmutated in variants.

The data were produced by immunoSEQ multiplex PCR, yet TCRdb's version contains in-frame clones alone and is incomplete. The sample shows over 110,000 clones, just over 90% of them seen only once. The sequencing here drew on peripheral blood, taken on day 0 of AZD1222 vaccination. This TCR was recovered from an adult in good health.

The CDR3 nucleotides read TGCGCCAGCAGCCAAGACAGGGTTTCCCCCTACGAGCAGTACTTC. It specifies CASSQDRVSPYEQYF. The V and J genes are TRBV4-3 and TRBJ2-7, with D possibly TRBD1 on 5 matching bases. V lost 0 bases to trimming and J lost 2 bases, with 11 bases between them. Germline CDR1 reads LGHNA; CDR2 reads YSLEER. This CDR3 is built from 15 residues.